These 8 T cell receptor beta chains originate from one sample sequenced in a study of T cells in Graves' hyperthyroidism and ophthalmopathy. Researchers took RNA transcripts and amplified the TCR beta CDR3 regions from them. Initially, a first-round RT-PCR of the TCR CDR3 employed the HTBI primer set. A single record per CDR3 protein comes from TCRdb applying MiXCR to the multiplex PCR reads. The table includes about 46,000 distinct CDR3 sequences, around 45% detected once. The sample was peripheral blood or thyroid tissue (not recorded which). These receptors were obtained from a woman aged 45 to 65 with Graves' hyperthyroidism.

Comment on this clonotype: No conserved phenylalanine or tryptophan ends this CDR3, so it is likely a read error. The limits of the CDR3 on the DNA are not certain, so only TCRdb's listed CDR3 is given. V and J are TRBV5-1 and TRBJ1-2. Per germline, CDR1 SGHRS and CDR2 YFSETQ. The CDR3 is made up of 14 amino acids, end residues included. CDR3 sequence: CASSLAQSNYGYTA.

In the case of this clonotype: The missing conserved phenylalanine or tryptophan at the end of this CDR3 makes a read error likely. No DNA is shown, since the ends of the CDR3 on it are uncertain; the CDR3 is the one TCRdb lists. The chain recombines TRBV7-7 with TRBJ1-1; no check of the table's D call, TRBD1, against the DNA was made. Germline assignment: CDR1 SSHAT and CDR2 FNYEAQ (reference sequence). The CDR3 spans 8 amino acids, including both terminal residues. CDR3 protein: CASSWGPR.

The chain joins TRBV10-3 to TRBJ1-6, with a possible D match to TRBD1 (5 bases). There are 20 residues in the CDR3. Germline-derived CDR1 and CDR2 are ENHRY and SYGVKD. The V end was cut by 0 bases, the J end by 6 bases, with 24 bases between. CDR3 region: CAISESTPFQGGSLNSPLHF. CDR3 bases: TGTGCCATCAGTGAGTCGACCCCTTTTCAGGGTGGCAGCCTTAATTCACCCCTCCACTTT.

The chain is built from TRBV7-8 and TRBJ1-6; possible D gene TRBD1, 5 bases. This CDR3 spans 18 amino acids. Germline V gene lookup returns CDR1 SGHVS and CDR2 FQNEAQ. The V gene lost 1 base and the J gene lost 4 bases, with 17 bases spanning the gap. The CDR3 DNA sequence: TGTGCCAGCAGCTTAGAGTTTCCCAGGGTACTTTATAATTCACCCCTCCACTTT. Translation gives CASSLEFPRVLYNSPLHF.

This clonotype was detected ten times or more. This chain links TRBV28 with TRBJ2-7, with TRBD2 matching 8 bases. CDR1 MDHEN and CDR2 SYDVKM come from the germline V gene. The CDR3 consists of 14 residues. The V and J ends lost 7 bases and 0 bases, in that order; junction bases with no gene match: 5. The CDR3 is CASTKRESSYEQYF. The CDR3, as DNA: TGTGCCAGCACCAAGCGGGAGAGCTCCTACGAGCAGTACTTC.

This chain uses TRBV29-1 with TRBJ2-6, with no clear D. Per germline, CDR1 SQVTM and CDR2 ANQGSEA. V was cut by 5 bases and J by 10 bases, with 9 bases left in between. The CDR3 is 11 amino acids. CDR3 coding DNA: TGCAGCGTTTTCGGCGCGAACGTCCTGACTTTC. Translating it yields CSVFGANVLTF.

This clonotype was seen repeatedly, ten times or more. This chain uses TRBV6-6 with TRBJ1-5; D perhaps matches TRBD1 (5 bases). CDR3 length: 14 residues. Trimming cost V 7 bases and J 1 base, with 11 bases left between them. Germline V gene sequence: CDR1 MNHNY, CDR2 SVGAGI (reference sequence). The CDR3 reads CASTWGDSNQPQHF. The CDR3, as DNA: TGTGCCAGCACCTGGGGGGACAGCAATCAGCCCCAGCATTTT.

The chain uses TRBV20-1 and TRBJ2-5, with D uncertain. Germline CDR1 and CDR2: DFQATT and SNEGSKA (reference sequence). V was shortened by 3 bases and J by 5 bases, with 7 bases between the two germline ends. This CDR3 has 11 residues. As DNA, the CDR3 is TGCAGTGCTAGGGGTTGGGAGACCCAGTACTTC. Translating gives CSARGWETQYF.